The present T cell receptor beta chain was sequenced within a study of shared clonotypes between healthy human individuals. This table comes from immunoSEQ multiplex PCR, and its TCRdb copy is limited to in-frame clones, with some not included. The data hold around 1.4 million clones, with approximately 98.5% observed a single time. A word on this clone: Its antigen is as yet unknown. The junction does not match germline at one end; this may be a read error.

The CDR3 is made up of 14 amino acids. Germline lookup yields CDR1 MNHEY and CDR2 SVGAGI. Study-wide points: Approximately 4.9% of naive CD4 clonotypes were shared across four donors. Incomplete sequencing of sorted subsets was indicated by rarefaction despite large depth. In having few donors, the study represented limited genetic and exposure-history diversity.

The chain joins TRBV6-5 to TRBJ2-7; D gene uncertain. The receptor comes from a man under 40 in good health. The specimen was naive CD4+ T cells sorted from blood. Noted subset: CD45RA+ positively selected. The CDR3 loop is CASSYSQISHEQYF. The CDR3 nucleotides read TGTGCCAGCAGTTACTCCCAGATCTCCCACGAGCAGTACTTC.